This note documents a single TCR beta chain sequence. Its antigen is unknown. These data belong to a study of cytomegalovirus exposure and HLA in healthy donors. For the study at large: Earlier findings included about 120 million unique TCR beta sequences obtained from 150 million to 200 million T cells. Study-level results: With further analysis later on, most CMV-associated TCR beta chains appeared HLA-restricted. Clonal expansion was found to be greater in HLA-associated TCR beta chains than in equally common others in a later analysis.

V dropped 5 bases and J dropped 6 bases, with 13 bases sitting between them. The CDR3 sequence is 14 residues long. Looked up from germline, CDR1 is PRHDT and CDR2 is FYEKMQ (reference sequence). The PCR had 60 Vbeta and 13 Jbeta primers. The assay was immunoSEQ multiplex PCR, and TCRdb's table has in-frame clones only and misses some. The sample includes over 150,000 clones, roughly 70% of them seen just once. The chain carries TRBV13 and TRBJ1-4; D may be TRBD1 (5 bases). The TCR sequence derives from a woman aged 45-65 years in good health and CMV-seropositive. The sequencing sample was made of PBMCs. The CDR3 sequence: CASSPKWGDEKLFF. The CDR3 coding sequence is TGTGCCAGCAGCCCCAAATGGGGGGATGAAAAACTGTTTTTT.